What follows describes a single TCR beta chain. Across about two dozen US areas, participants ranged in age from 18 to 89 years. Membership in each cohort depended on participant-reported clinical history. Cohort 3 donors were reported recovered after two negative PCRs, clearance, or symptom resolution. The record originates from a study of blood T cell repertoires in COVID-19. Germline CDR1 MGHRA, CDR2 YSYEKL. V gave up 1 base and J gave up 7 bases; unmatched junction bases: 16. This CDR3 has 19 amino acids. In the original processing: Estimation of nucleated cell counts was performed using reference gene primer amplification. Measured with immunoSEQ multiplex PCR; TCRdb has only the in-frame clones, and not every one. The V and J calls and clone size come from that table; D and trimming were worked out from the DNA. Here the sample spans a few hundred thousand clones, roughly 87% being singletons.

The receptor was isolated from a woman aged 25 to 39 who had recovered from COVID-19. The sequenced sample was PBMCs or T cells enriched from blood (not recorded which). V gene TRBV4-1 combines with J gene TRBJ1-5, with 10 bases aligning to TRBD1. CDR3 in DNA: TGCGCCAGCAGCCAAGTTCCTGCAGACCGGGACAGGGGCTGGCAGCCCCAGCATTTT. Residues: CASSQVPADRDRGWQPQHF.